The rows below give T cell receptor beta chains drawn from one sample of a study of blood T cell repertoires in COVID-19. Method: immunoSEQ multiplex PCR; TCRdb's copy keeps in-frame clones and lacks some. Of 200,000 to 300,000 clones in the sample, 85% to 90% were seen once. Sequenced input: peripheral blood. The origin of the receptors is a man aged 55-75 years with acute or convalescent COVID-19. Each CDR3 is given with its conserved first and last residue. The D gene is left open where the match is weak. Clone size is stated in some rows and not others, as once, few, many or a class when expanded.

clone size: NA; V gene: TRBV28; D gene: NA; J gene: TRBJ1-1; CDR3 protein: CASSPRGEAFF; CDR3 DNA: TGTGCCAGCAGCCCTCGGGGGGAAGCTTTCTTT
clone size: NA; V gene: TRBV5-4; D gene: NA; J gene: TRBJ1-2; CDR3 protein: CASRSFGGNYGYTF; CDR3 DNA: TGTGCCAGCAGGAGCTTCGGGGGAAACTATGGCTACACCTTC
clone size: NA; V gene: TRBV12-3/TRBV12-4; D gene: NA; J gene: TRBJ2-1; CDR3 protein: CASSYRVHEQFF; CDR3 DNA: TGTGCCAGCAGTTACAGGGTCCATGAGCAGTTCTTC
clone size: NA; V gene: TRBV18; D gene: NA; J gene: TRBJ2-7; CDR3 protein: CASSPPRAYEQYF; CDR3 DNA: TGTGCCAGCTCACCACCGAGGGCCTACGAGCAGTACTTC
clone size: NA; V gene: TRBV28; D gene: NA; J gene: TRBJ2-4; CDR3 protein: CASSLGRQVFKNIQYF; CDR3 DNA: TGTGCCAGCAGTTTAGGCAGGCAAGTGTTCAAAAACATTCAGTACTTC
clone size: NA; V gene: TRBV4-3; D gene: TRBD2; J gene: TRBJ2-2; CDR3 protein: CASSQVVRREGTGELFF; CDR3 DNA: TGCGCCAGCAGCCAAGTAGTCCGGCGGGAGGGGACCGGGGAGCTGTTTTTT
clone size: NA; V gene: TRBV7-9; D gene: NA; J gene: TRBJ1-1; CDR3 protein: CASSPRDTGLDTEAFF; CDR3 DNA: TGTGCCAGCAGCCCGAGGGATACAGGGCTGGACACTGAAGCTTTCTTT
clone size: NA; V gene: TRBV4-2; D gene: NA; J gene: TRBJ1-2; CDR3 protein: CASSQDLPGENQVYYGYTF; CDR3 DNA: TGTGCCAGCAGCCAAGATCTTCCAGGGGAAAATCAGGTTTACTATGGCTACACCTTC
clone size: NA; V gene: TRBV29-1; D gene: NA; J gene: TRBJ2-3; CDR3 protein: CSVPKDTQYF; CDR3 DNA: TGCAGCGTTCCAAAAGATACGCAGTATTTT
clone size: once; V gene: TRBV4-2; D gene: TRBD2; J gene: TRBJ2-2; CDR3 protein: CASSKVASGTNTGELFF; CDR3 DNA: TGTGCCAGCAGCAAGGTGGCTAGCGGGACGAACACCGGGGAGCTGTTTTTT
clone size: NA; V gene: TRBV19; D gene: NA; J gene: TRBJ2-1; CDR3 protein: CASSRLANPSADEQFF; CDR3 DNA: TGTGCCAGTAGTAGACTCGCTAATCCCTCGGCGGATGAGCAGTTCTTC
clone size: NA; V gene: TRBV5-8; D gene: NA; J gene: TRBJ1-1; CDR3 protein: CASSDRWGQPEAFF; CDR3 DNA: TGTGCCAGCAGCGATCGGTGGGGCCAGCCCGAAGCTTTCTTT
clone size: NA; V gene: TRBV7-2; D gene: NA; J gene: TRBJ1-4; CDR3 protein: CASSLVSIRPPLSKKLFF; CDR3 DNA: TGTGCCAGCAGCTTAGTTAGTATCCGCCCGCCCCTTAGTAAAAAACTGTTTTTT
clone size: NA; V gene: TRBV27; D gene: TRBD2; J gene: TRBJ2-1; CDR3 protein: CASRIGGGAYNEQFF; CDR3 DNA: TGTGCCAGCCGTATTGGCGGGGGAGCCTACAATGAGCAGTTCTTC
clone size: once; V gene: TRBV7-9; D gene: NA; J gene: TRBJ2-4; CDR3 protein: CASSPTGFLAKNIQYF; CDR3 DNA: TGTGCCAGCAGCCCCACAGGTTTCCTAGCCAAAAACATTCAGTACTTC
clone size: NA; V gene: TRBV2; D gene: TRBD2; J gene: TRBJ2-5; CDR3 protein: CASRGEGLETQYF; CDR3 DNA: TGTGCCAGCAGGGGGGAGGGCCTGGAGACCCAGTACTTC
clone size: NA; V gene: TRBV11-3; D gene: NA; J gene: TRBJ2-3; CDR3 protein: CASSSSTPENADTQYF; CDR3 DNA: TGTGCCAGCAGCTCCTCAACCCCGGAGAACGCAGATACGCAGTATTTT
clone size: NA; V gene: TRBV15; D gene: NA; J gene: TRBJ2-7; CDR3 protein: CATSRDRSSRIDYEQYF; CDR3 DNA: TGTGCCACCAGCAGAGATCGGTCTAGTCGCATTGATTACGAGCAGTACTTC
clone size: NA; V gene: TRBV11-2; D gene: NA; J gene: TRBJ1-4; CDR3 protein: CASRAGNEKLFF; CDR3 DNA: TGTGCCAGCAGGGCGGGTAATGAAAAACTGTTTTTT
clone size: NA; V gene: TRBV9; D gene: TRBD2; J gene: TRBJ2-2; CDR3 protein: CASSPTSGGTGELFF; CDR3 DNA: TGTGCCAGCAGCCCGACTAGCGGAGGCACCGGGGAGCTGTTTTTT
clone size: once; V gene: TRBV10-1; D gene: TRBD1; J gene: TRBJ1-3; CDR3 protein: CASSSQGNGNTIYF; CDR3 DNA: TGCGCCAGCAGTTCACAGGGGAACGGAAACACCATATATTTT
clone size: once; V gene: TRBV29-1; D gene: NA; J gene: TRBJ1-5; CDR3 protein: CSVGTLGQPQHF; CDR3 DNA: TGCAGCGTTGGGACATTAGGGCAGCCCCAGCATTTT
clone size: few; V gene: TRBV20-1; D gene: NA; J gene: TRBJ2-7; CDR3 protein: CSARESYEQYF; CDR3 DNA: TGCAGTGCTAGGGAGTCCTACGAGCAGTACTTC
clone size: NA; V gene: TRBV3-1/TRBV3-2; D gene: NA; J gene: TRBJ1-2; CDR3 protein: CASSQEEGFDGYTF; CDR3 DNA: TGTGCCAGCAGCCAAGAGGAGGGATTTGATGGCTACACCTTC
clone size: few; V gene: TRBV7-3; D gene: TRBD1; J gene: TRBJ1-2; CDR3 protein: CASSLLQGAGGYTF; CDR3 DNA: TGTGCCAGCAGCTTACTGCAGGGGGCGGGTGGCTACACCTTC
clone size: NA; V gene: TRBV24-1; D gene: NA; J gene: TRBJ2-5; CDR3 protein: CATSGGVETQYF; CDR3 DNA: TGTGCCACCAGTGGAGGTGTCGAGACCCAGTACTTC
clone size: once; V gene: TRBV19; D gene: TRBD1; J gene: TRBJ1-5; CDR3 protein: CASSGTVGNQPQHF; CDR3 DNA: TGTGCCAGTAGTGGGACAGTGGGCAATCAGCCCCAGCATTTT
clone size: few; V gene: TRBV28; D gene: NA; J gene: TRBJ1-3; CDR3 protein: CASSPPGGGTVNTIYF; CDR3 DNA: TGTGCCAGCAGCCCCCCGGGGGGAGGAACAGTAAACACCATATATTTT
clone size: NA; V gene: TRBV28; D gene: TRBD2; J gene: TRBJ2-7; CDR3 protein: CASSPRAGVADTYEQYF; CDR3 DNA: TGTGCCAGCAGCCCCCGAGCGGGGGTAGCGGATACCTACGAGCAGTACTTC
clone size: NA; V gene: TRBV6-1; D gene: TRBD1; J gene: TRBJ2-1; CDR3 protein: CASSELQGTEQFF; CDR3 DNA: TGTGCCAGCAGTGAATTACAGGGGACTGAGCAGTTCTTC
clone size: few; V gene: TRBV7-6; D gene: TRBD1; J gene: TRBJ1-1; CDR3 protein: CASSLIGTGVMNTEAFF; CDR3 DNA: TGTGCCAGCAGCTTAATTGGGACAGGGGTTATGAACACTGAAGCTTTCTTT
clone size: NA; V gene: TRBV5-1; D gene: NA; J gene: TRBJ1-3; CDR3 protein: CASSLDSSAGNTIYF; CDR3 DNA: TGCGCCAGCAGCTTGGACAGCTCTGCTGGAAACACCATATATTTT
clone size: NA; V gene: TRBV4-3; D gene: TRBD1; J gene: TRBJ1-2; CDR3 protein: CASSHDREYGYTF; CDR3 DNA: TGCGCCAGCAGCCATGACAGGGAATATGGCTACACCTTC
clone size: NA; V gene: TRBV6-2/TRBV6-3; D gene: NA; J gene: TRBJ1-2; CDR3 protein: CASSLFADTYGYTF; CDR3 DNA: TGTGCCAGCAGTCTATTTGCGGATACCTATGGCTACACCTTC
clone size: NA; V gene: TRBV27; D gene: NA; J gene: TRBJ1-4; CDR3 protein: CASSLSQTNEKLFF; CDR3 DNA: TGTGCCAGCAGTTTATCACAGACTAATGAAAAACTGTTTTTT
clone size: NA; V gene: TRBV4-3; D gene: TRBD1; J gene: TRBJ1-5; CDR3 protein: CASSQGQGGNQPQHF; CDR3 DNA: TGCGCCAGCAGCCAAGGACAGGGGGGCAATCAGCCCCAGCATTTT
clone size: NA; V gene: TRBV13; D gene: TRBD2; J gene: TRBJ2-7; CDR3 protein: CASSPIGLAGGPEQYF; CDR3 DNA: TGTGCCAGCAGCCCAATAGGACTAGCGGGAGGGCCCGAGCAGTACTTC
clone size: NA; V gene: TRBV7-2; D gene: NA; J gene: TRBJ2-7; CDR3 protein: CASSFSPGLSYEQYF; CDR3 DNA: TGTGCCAGCAGCTTCTCACCGGGTCTCTCCTACGAGCAGTACTTC
clone size: once; V gene: TRBV6-1; D gene: NA; J gene: TRBJ2-7; CDR3 protein: CASSDRLVSYEQYF; CDR3 DNA: TGTGCCAGCAGCGACCGACTAGTCTCCTACGAGCAGTACTTC
clone size: NA; V gene: TRBV2; D gene: TRBD1; J gene: TRBJ2-1; CDR3 protein: CASRTGTGSYNEQFF; CDR3 DNA: TGTGCCAGCAGGACCGGGACAGGAAGTTACAATGAGCAGTTCTTC
clone size: NA; V gene: TRBV28; D gene: NA; J gene: TRBJ1-1; CDR3 protein: CASISSSRVGAFF; CDR3 DNA: TGTGCCAGCATCAGTTCCTCCAGGGTGGGAGCTTTCTTT
clone size: NA; V gene: TRBV5-1; D gene: NA; J gene: TRBJ1-4; CDR3 protein: CASSPGGGRVGEKLFF; CDR3 DNA: TGCGCCAGCAGCCCCGGTGGGGGCAGGGTCGGGGAAAAACTGTTTTTT
clone size: NA; V gene: TRBV4-3; D gene: TRBD2; J gene: TRBJ2-1; CDR3 protein: CASSQAVSGTSVYNEQFF; CDR3 DNA: TGCGCCAGCAGCCAAGCAGTTTCAGGGACTAGCGTCTACAATGAGCAGTTCTTC
clone size: NA; V gene: TRBV28; D gene: TRBD1; J gene: TRBJ2-1; CDR3 protein: CASSSGGGTGKYNEQFF; CDR3 DNA: TGTGCCAGCAGTTCTGGCGGTGGGACAGGGAAGTACAATGAGCAGTTCTTC
clone size: NA; V gene: TRBV5-5; D gene: NA; J gene: TRBJ1-1; CDR3 protein: CASSSTAPNTEAFF; CDR3 DNA: TGTGCCAGCAGCTCTACAGCCCCGAACACTGAAGCTTTCTTT
clone size: few; V gene: TRBV28; D gene: NA; J gene: TRBJ2-3; CDR3 protein: CASSLGFNTQYF; CDR3 DNA: TGTGCCAGCAGTTTGGGCTTTAATACGCAGTATTTT
clone size: NA; V gene: TRBV7-9; D gene: NA; J gene: TRBJ1-4; CDR3 protein: CASSLAGSGEKLFF; CDR3 DNA: TGTGCCAGCAGCTTAGCGGGGAGCGGCGAAAAACTGTTTTTT
clone size: NA; V gene: TRBV28; D gene: NA; J gene: TRBJ1-5; CDR3 protein: CASSLNRPHQPQHF; CDR3 DNA: TGTGCCAGCAGTTTAAACAGACCCCATCAGCCCCAGCATTTT
clone size: NA; V gene: TRBV11-3; D gene: TRBD1; J gene: TRBJ2-1; CDR3 protein: CASSPEQGAYNEQFF; CDR3 DNA: TGTGCCAGCAGCCCTGAACAGGGGGCCTACAATGAGCAGTTCTTC
clone size: NA; V gene: TRBV28; D gene: NA; J gene: TRBJ1-5; CDR3 protein: CASSFNRNQPQHF; CDR3 DNA: TGTGCCAGCAGTTTCAATCGCAATCAGCCCCAGCATTTT
clone size: once; V gene: TRBV27; D gene: TRBD2; J gene: TRBJ2-1; CDR3 protein: CASSLYGGSSYNEQFF; CDR3 DNA: TGTGCCAGCAGTTTATACGGCGGGAGCTCCTACAATGAGCAGTTCTTC
clone size: NA; V gene: TRBV9; D gene: TRBD1; J gene: TRBJ1-2; CDR3 protein: CASSAGTGYGYTF; CDR3 DNA: TGTGCCAGCAGCGCCGGGACAGGCTATGGCTACACCTTC
clone size: NA; V gene: TRBV5-4; D gene: NA; J gene: TRBJ1-2; CDR3 protein: CASSNLQDHYGYTF; CDR3 DNA: TGTGCCAGCAGCAACTTACAGGACCACTATGGCTACACCTTC
clone size: NA; V gene: TRBV30; D gene: TRBD1; J gene: TRBJ1-5; CDR3 protein: CAWSQGAVDQPQHF; CDR3 DNA: TGTGCCTGGAGCCAGGGGGCCGTCGATCAGCCCCAGCATTTT
clone size: NA; V gene: TRBV7-9; D gene: NA; J gene: TRBJ1-1; CDR3 protein: CASSFYTALNTEAFF; CDR3 DNA: TGTGCCAGCAGCTTTTACACAGCTCTGAACACTGAAGCTTTCTTT